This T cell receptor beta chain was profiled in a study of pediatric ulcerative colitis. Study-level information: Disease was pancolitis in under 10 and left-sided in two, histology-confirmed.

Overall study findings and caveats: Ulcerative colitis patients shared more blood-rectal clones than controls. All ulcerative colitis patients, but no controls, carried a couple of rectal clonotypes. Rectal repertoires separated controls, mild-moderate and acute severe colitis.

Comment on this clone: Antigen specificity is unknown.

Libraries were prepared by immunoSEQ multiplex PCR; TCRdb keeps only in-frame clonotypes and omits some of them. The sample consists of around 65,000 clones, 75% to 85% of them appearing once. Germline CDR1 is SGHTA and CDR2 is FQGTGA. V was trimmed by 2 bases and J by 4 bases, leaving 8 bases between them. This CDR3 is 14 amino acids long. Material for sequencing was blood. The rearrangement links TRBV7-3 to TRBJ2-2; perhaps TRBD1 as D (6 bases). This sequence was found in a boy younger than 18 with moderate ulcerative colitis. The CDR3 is CASSLGRGTGELFF. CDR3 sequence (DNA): TGTGCCAGCAGCTTAGGCAGGGGCACCGGGGAGCTGTTTTTT.